This T cell receptor (beta chain) appears in the sequencing data of a study of regulatory T cells in long-lasting Graves disease. Trimming left V 7 bases short and J 2 bases short, with 6 bases between. From germline, CDR1 is MNHNS and CDR2 SASEGT. This CDR3 has 13 amino acids. General study results and limits: Persistent patients shared more public clonotypes (around 3,000) than new patients (roughly 970).

Time point specified: newly diagnosed GD, antithyroid drugs for less than 3 months. There was RNA extracted from PBMCs, and the TCR library was made from it. TCR beta libraries were built with iRepertoire HTBI primers and Arm-PCR of CDR3 regions. Source study methods: In the combined samples, 62 TRBV and 15 or so TRBJ segments were identified. TCRdb recomputed calls from the multiplex PCR reads with MiXCR, one row per CDR3 protein. What appears here as the V and J calls and clone size reflects TCRdb's work, not the paper's. The sample contains roughly 420,000 distinct CDR3 sequences, about a sixth of which appear only once. In this sample, this clonotype turned up a few times. Its antigen is as yet unknown. These data were also filed under a second study, of T cells in Graves' hyperthyroidism and ophthalmopathy. According to that study: TCR CDR3 regions were first amplified by RT-PCR with HTBI primers.

The rearrangement joins TRBV6-1 to TRBJ2-6; no clear D. The sample here was peripheral blood mononuclear cells (PBMCs), taken at new diagnosis, from a patient treated with antithyroid drugs. The receptor was derived from a woman aged 30 to 39 with Graves disease. CDR3 sequence: CASKAAGANVLTF. CDR3 sequence (DNA): TGTGCCAGCAAGGCAGCTGGGGCCAACGTCCTGACTTTC.